What follows are 12 T cell receptor beta chains derived from one specimen sequenced in a study of blood T cells in healthy people across ages. Combining a sample-barcoded 5' primer with a J-beta primer mix, a second PCR ran for 7 to 11 cycles. MiXCR, applied by TCRdb to the 5' RACE reads, yields one record per CDR3 protein. This table holds roughly 500,000 distinct CDR3 sequences, around 24% found once. The same specimen was also included in a second study, on T cells of mothers and their children.

Sample: blood. The receptors were sampled from a boy aged 5-17 years in good health.

This clonotype was counted only a few times. The CDR3 sequence: CASRPNAGELFF. As DNA, the CDR3 is TGTGCCAGCCGCCCGAATGCCGGGGAGCTGTTTTTT. The V and J genes are TRBV7-2 and TRBJ2-2; D ambiguous. Germline lookup yields CDR1 SGHTA and CDR2 FQGNSA. The CDR3 loop spans 12 amino acids. Trimming cost V 8 bases and J 6 bases, with 10 bases left between them.

V gene TRBV9 combines with J gene TRBJ1-5; TRBD1 aligns across 10 bases. Germline values: CDR1 SGDLS, CDR2 YYNGEE. The V gene end was trimmed by 3 bases and the J gene end by 15 bases; junction bases not matched to a gene: 12. The length of the CDR3 is 14 residues. This CDR3 reads CASSGGTGVTPRHF. CDR3 bases: TGTGCCAGCAGCGGCGGGACAGGGGTAACCCCTAGGCATTTT.

The chain has TRBV2 and TRBJ2-5, with D hard to call. The J call is uncertain, as TRBJ2-7 better fits the DNA end. This CDR3 has 13 amino acids. Germline V gene data show CDR1 as SNHLY and CDR2 as FYNNEI. The DNA for the CDR3 is TGTGCCAGCAGGGTCGACGGAACGTACGAGCAGTACTTC. The encoded protein is CASRVDGTYEQYF.

The chain joins TRBV3-1 to TRBJ2-1, with 7 bases that match TRBD2. V was clipped by 4 bases and J by 2 bases; unmatched bases: 5. Looked up from germline, CDR1 is LGHDT and CDR2 is YNNKEL (reference sequence). This CDR3 is built from 15 residues. DNA of the CDR3: TGTGCCAGCAGCCTACAGCGGGGACCCTACAATGAGCAGTTCTTC. This gives the protein CASSLQRGPYNEQFF.

This clonotype was picked up a small number of times. The rearrangement joins TRBV12-3 or TRBV12-4 to TRBJ2-7; 8 bases are shared with TRBD1. There are 14 residues in the CDR3. V was pared by 6 bases and J by 0 bases, with 4 bases of the junction left unmatched. CDR3 sequence: CASRQGVSSYEQYF. The CDR3 DNA reads TGTGCCAGCAGACAGGGGGTAAGCTCCTACGAGCAGTACTTC.

This clonotype appeared a few times. The chain links TRBV15 to TRBJ1-5; D is possibly TRBD1 (5 bases). The V end was cut by 2 bases, the J end by 6 bases, with 14 bases between. CDR3 length: 15 amino acids. Germline V gives CDR1 LNHNV, CDR2 YYDKDF (reference sequence). The CDR3 coding sequence is TGTGCCACCAGCAGACCTCGACAGATCTTTCAGCCCCAGCATTTT. It translates to CATSRPRQIFQPQHF.

There are a few counts of this clonotype. The gene calls are TRBV3-1 and TRBJ1-4, with D unclear. The germline gives CDR1 LGHDT, CDR2 YNNKEL (reference sequence). CDR3 length equals 14 residues. V dropped 5 bases and J dropped 6 bases, with 13 bases sitting between them. The CDR3, as DNA: TGTGCCAGCAGCTCTCCGCCCGTGGATGAAAAACTGTTTTTT. This gives the protein CASSSPPVDEKLFF. Full variable domain (missing parts from reference TRBV3-1 and TRBJ1-4): DTAVSQTPKYLVTQMGNDKSIKCEQNLGHDTMYWYKQDSKKFLKIMFSYNNKELIINETVPNRFSPKSPDKAHLNLHINSLELGDSAVYFCASSSPPVDEKLFFGSGTQLSVL.

The chain carries TRBV6-2 or TRBV6-3 and TRBJ2-1, with D unresolved. The better agreement between TRBJ2-7 and the DNA end casts doubt on the J call. The CDR3 is 17 amino acids. Germline loops: CDR1 MNHEY, CDR2 SVGEGT. In DNA, the CDR3 is TGTGCCAGCAGCTCGCTTAGGACCGAGTTCTATTCCTACGAGCAGTACTTC. Protein product: CASSSLRTEFYSYEQYF.

This chain connects TRBV10-3 to TRBJ2-5, with 8 bases fitting TRBD1. Germline loops: CDR1 ENHRY, CDR2 SYGVKD. With 0 bases clipped from V and 5 bases from J, the junction kept 8 bases outside the gene matches. The CDR3 contains 16 residues. CDR3 loop: CAISESRAGGSETQYF. As DNA, the CDR3 is TGTGCCATCAGTGAGTCGAGAGCAGGGGGCTCGGAGACCCAGTACTTC.

About this clonotype itself: The junction departs from the called germline gene at one end, perhaps through a read error. The chain is built from TRBV6-1 and TRBJ2-2; 12 bases align to TRBD2. CDR1 is MNHNS and CDR2 is SASEGT in the germline V gene. This CDR3 comprises 15 residues. The CDR3 loop is CASRLGLAGAGELLF. The DNA of the CDR3 is TGTGCCAGCAGGTTGGGACTAGCGGGTGCCGGGGAGCTGCTTTTT.

V and J are TRBV7-2 and TRBJ2-2; the match to TRBD1 covers 9 bases. Trimming at V came to 5 bases and at J to 1 base, leaving 5 bases not matched to a gene. There are 16 residues in the CDR3. CDR1 and CDR2 (germline): SGHTA, FQGNSA. CDR3 sequence: CASSRQGVENTGELFF. DNA of the CDR3: TGTGCCAGCAGCCGACAGGGGGTGGAGAACACCGGGGAGCTGTTTTTT.

This clonotype was detected only a few times. One end of the junction does not line up with germline, which may come from a read error. V and J are TRBV5-1 and TRBJ2-1; possibly TRBD2 for D (7 bases). Germline V gene data show CDR1 as SGHRS and CDR2 as YFSETQ. This CDR3 comprises 16 residues. The CDR3 DNA reads as TGCGCCAGCAGCCCCCTGGGGGGGCCGTCCTACAATGAGCAGTCCTTC. This translates into CASSPLGGPSYNEQSF. The whole variable domain, remainder taken from reference TRBV5-1 and TRBJ2-1, is KAGVTQTPRYLIKTRGQQVTLSCSPISGHRSVSWYQQTPGQGLQFLFEYFSETQRNKGNFPGRFSGRQFSNSRSEMNVSTLELGDSALYLCASSPLGGPSYNEQSFGPGTRLTVL.